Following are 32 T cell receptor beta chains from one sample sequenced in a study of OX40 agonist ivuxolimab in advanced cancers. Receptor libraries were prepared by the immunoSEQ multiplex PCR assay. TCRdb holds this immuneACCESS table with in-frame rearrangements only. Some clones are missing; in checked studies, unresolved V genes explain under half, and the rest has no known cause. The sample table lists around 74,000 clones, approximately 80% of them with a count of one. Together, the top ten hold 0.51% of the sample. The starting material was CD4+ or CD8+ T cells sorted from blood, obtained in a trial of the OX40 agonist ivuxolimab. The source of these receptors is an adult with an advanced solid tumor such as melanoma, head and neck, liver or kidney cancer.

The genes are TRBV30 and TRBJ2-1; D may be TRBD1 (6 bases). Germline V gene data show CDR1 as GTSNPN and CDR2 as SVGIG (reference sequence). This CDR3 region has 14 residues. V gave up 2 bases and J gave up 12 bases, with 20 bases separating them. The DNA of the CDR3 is TGTGCCTGGAGTCGACCCAACAGGGATCTGCGGCAGTTCTTC. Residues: CAWSRPNRDLRQFF.

CDR3 coding DNA: TGTGCCAGCAGCCCCCAGGGGGGGCAGACCGGGGAGCTGTTTTTT. It is translated as CASSPQGGQTGELFF. The rearrangement links TRBV7-2 to TRBJ2-2; D is perhaps TRBD1 or TRBD2 (7 bases each). Trimming shortened V by 5 bases and J by 5 bases, and 15 bases separated the two germline ends. The germline gives CDR1 SGHTA, CDR2 FQGNSA. The CDR3 runs to 15 residues.

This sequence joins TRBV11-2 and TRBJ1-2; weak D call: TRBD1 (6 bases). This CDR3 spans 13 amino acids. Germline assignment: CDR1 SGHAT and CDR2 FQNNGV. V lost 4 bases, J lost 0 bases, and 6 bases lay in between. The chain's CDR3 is CASSWTANYGYTF. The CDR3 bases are TGTGCCAGCAGCTGGACAGCTAACTATGGCTACACCTTC.

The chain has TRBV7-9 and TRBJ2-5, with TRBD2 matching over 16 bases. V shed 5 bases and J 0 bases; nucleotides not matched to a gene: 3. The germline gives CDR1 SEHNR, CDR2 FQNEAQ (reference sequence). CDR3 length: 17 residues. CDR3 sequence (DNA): TGTGCCAGCAGCCCGGGACTAGCGGGAGGGAACCAAGAGACCCAGTACTTC. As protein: CASSPGLAGGNQETQYF.

CDR3 sequence: CAWGKLRGNEQFF. CDR3 sequence (DNA): TGTGCCTGGGGAAAACTTAGGGGCAATGAGCAGTTCTTC. The chain uses TRBV30 and TRBJ2-1; perhaps TRBD1 as D (5 bases). This CDR3 has 13 residues. V lost 5 bases and J 6 bases, leaving 14 bases between the germline ends. CDR1 and CDR2 (germline): GTSNPN, SVGIG (reference sequence).

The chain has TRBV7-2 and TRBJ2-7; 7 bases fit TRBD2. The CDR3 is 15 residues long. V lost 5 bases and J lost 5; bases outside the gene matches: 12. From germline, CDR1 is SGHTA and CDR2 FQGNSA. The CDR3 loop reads CASSPQSSRGDEQYF. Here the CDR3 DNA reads TGTGCCAGCAGCCCCCAGAGTTCCCGGGGGGACGAGCAGTACTTC.

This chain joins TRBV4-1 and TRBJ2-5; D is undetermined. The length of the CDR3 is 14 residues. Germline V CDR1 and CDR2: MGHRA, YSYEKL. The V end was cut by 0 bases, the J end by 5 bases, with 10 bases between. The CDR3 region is CASSQDPSRETQYF. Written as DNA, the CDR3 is TGCGCCAGCAGCCAAGACCCCAGCCGGGAGACCCAGTACTTC.

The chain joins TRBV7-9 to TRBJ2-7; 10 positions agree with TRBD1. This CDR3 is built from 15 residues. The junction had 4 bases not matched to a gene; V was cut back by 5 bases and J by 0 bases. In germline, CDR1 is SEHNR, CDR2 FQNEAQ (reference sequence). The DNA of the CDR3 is TGTGCCAGCAGCCCGGGACAGGGGATCTCCTACGAGCAGTACTTC. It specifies CASSPGQGISYEQYF. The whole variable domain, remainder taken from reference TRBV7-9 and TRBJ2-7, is DTGVSQNPRHKITKRGQNVTFRCDPISEHNRLYWYRQTLGQGPEFLTYFQNEAQLEKSRLLSDRFSAERPKGSFSTLEIQRTEQGDSAMYLCASSPGQGISYEQYFGPGTRLTVT.

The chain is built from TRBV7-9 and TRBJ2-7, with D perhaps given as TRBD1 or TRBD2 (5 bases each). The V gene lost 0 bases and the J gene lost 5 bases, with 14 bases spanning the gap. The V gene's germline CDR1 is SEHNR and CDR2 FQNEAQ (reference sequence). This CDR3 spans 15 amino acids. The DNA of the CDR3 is TGTGCCAGCAGCTTAGCTTTTCAGGGACCCAACGAGCAGTACTTC. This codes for CASSLAFQGPNEQYF.

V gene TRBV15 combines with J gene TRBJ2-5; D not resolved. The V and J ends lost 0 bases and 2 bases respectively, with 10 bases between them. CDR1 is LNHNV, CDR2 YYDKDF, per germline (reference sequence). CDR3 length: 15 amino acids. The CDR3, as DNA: TGTGCCACCAGCAGAGATTCGGCTAATCAAGAGACCCAGTACTTC. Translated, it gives CATSRDSANQETQYF.

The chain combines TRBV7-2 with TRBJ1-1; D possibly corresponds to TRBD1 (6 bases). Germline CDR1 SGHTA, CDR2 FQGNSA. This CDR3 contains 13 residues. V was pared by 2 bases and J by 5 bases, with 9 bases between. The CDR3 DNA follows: TGTGCCAGCAGCTTAACAGGGAAAACTGAAGCTTTCTTT. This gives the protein CASSLTGKTEAFF.

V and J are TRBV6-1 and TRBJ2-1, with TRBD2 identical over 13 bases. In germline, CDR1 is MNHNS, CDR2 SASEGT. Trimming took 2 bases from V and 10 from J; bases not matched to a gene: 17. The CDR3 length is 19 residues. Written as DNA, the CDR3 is TGTGCCAGCAGTGAACGACAGCGCTCAACTAGCGGGAGGGGGGCAGAGCAGTTCTTC. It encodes CASSERQRSTSGRGAEQFF.

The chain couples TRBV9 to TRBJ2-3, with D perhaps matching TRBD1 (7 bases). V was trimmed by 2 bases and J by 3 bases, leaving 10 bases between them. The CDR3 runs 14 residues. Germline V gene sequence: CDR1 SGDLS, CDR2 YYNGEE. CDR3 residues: CASSVQGGTDTQYF. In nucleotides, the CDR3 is TGTGCCAGCAGCGTTCAGGGGGGAACAGATACGCAGTATTTT.

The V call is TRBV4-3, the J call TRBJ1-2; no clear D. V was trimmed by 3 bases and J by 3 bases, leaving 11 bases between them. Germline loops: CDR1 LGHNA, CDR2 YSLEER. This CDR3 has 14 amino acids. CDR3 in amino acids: CASSQFGDYYGYTF. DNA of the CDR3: TGCGCCAGCAGCCAGTTCGGGGATTACTATGGCTACACCTTC.

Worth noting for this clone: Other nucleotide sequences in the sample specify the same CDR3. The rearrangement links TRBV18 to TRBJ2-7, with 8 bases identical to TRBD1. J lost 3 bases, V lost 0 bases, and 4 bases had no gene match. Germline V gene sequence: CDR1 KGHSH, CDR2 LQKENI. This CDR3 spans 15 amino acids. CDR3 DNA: TGTGCCAGCTCACCACCGGGGACAGGATACTACGAGCAGTACTTC. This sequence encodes CASSPPGTGYYEQYF.

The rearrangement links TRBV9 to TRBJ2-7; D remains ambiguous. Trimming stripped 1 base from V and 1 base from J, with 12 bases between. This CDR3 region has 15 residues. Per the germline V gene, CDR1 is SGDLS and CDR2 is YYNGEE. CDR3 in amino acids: CASSVNPGPSYEQYF. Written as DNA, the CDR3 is TGTGCCAGCAGCGTAAATCCCGGGCCGTCCTACGAGCAGTACTTC.

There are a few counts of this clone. CDR3 coding DNA: TGTGCCAGCAGCGGGTCCCCCGGTTCACCCCTCCACTTT. Encoded protein: CASSGSPGSPLHF. V usage is TRBV2 and J usage is TRBJ1-6; D unresolved. The CDR3 is 13 residues long. V lost 6 bases and J lost 9, with 12 bases in between. Germline V gives CDR1 SNHLY, CDR2 FYNNEI.

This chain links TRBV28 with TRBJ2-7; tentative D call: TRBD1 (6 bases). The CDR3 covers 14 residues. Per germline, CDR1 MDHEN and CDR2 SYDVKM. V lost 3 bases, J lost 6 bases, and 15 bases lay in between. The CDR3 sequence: CASSLHRVNTEQYF. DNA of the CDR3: TGTGCCAGCAGTTTGCACAGGGTGAATACCGAGCAGTACTTC.

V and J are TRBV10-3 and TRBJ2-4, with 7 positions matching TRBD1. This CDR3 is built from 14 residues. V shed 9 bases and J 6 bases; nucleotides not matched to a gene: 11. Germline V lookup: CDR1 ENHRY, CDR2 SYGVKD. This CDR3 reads CAIRAPGQLNIQYF. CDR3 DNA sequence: TGTGCCATAAGGGCCCCGGGACAGCTAAACATTCAGTACTTC.

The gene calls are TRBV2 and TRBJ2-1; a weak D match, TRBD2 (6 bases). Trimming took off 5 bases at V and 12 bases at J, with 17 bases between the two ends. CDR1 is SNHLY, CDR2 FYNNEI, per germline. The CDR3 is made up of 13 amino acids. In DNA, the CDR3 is TGTGCCAGCAGTAATGAATGGCGGGACGCGCAGTTCTTC. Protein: CASSNEWRDAQFF.

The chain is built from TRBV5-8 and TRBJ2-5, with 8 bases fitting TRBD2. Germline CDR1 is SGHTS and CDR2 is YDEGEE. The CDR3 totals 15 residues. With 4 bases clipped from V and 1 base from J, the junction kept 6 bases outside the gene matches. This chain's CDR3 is CASSGGSGIQETQYF. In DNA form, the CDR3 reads TGTGCCAGCAGCGGGGGTAGCGGGATCCAAGAGACCCAGTACTTC. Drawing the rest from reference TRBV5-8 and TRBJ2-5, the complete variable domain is EAGVTQSPTHLIKTRGQQATLRCSPISGHTSVYWYQQALGLGLQFLLWYDEGEERNRGNFPPRFSGRQFPNYSSELNVNALELEDSALYLCASSGGSGIQETQYFGPGTRLLVL.

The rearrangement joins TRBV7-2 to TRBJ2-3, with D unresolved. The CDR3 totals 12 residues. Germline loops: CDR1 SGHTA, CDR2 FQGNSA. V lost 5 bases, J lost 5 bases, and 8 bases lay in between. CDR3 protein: CASSPLRDTQYF. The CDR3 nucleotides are TGTGCCAGCAGCCCCCTGAGAGATACGCAGTATTTT.

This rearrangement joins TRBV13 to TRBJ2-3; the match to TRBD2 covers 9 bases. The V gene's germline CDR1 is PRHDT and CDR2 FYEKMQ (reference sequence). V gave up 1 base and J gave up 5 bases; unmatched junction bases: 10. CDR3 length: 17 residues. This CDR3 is CASSLEGTGLAGDTQYF. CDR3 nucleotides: TGTGCCAGCAGCTTAGAAGGTACGGGACTAGCTGGAGATACGCAGTATTTT. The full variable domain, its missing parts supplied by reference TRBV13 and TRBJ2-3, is AAGVIQSPRHLIKEKRETATLKCYPIPRHDTVYWYQQGPGQDPQFLISFYEKMQSDKGSIPDRFSAQQFSDYHSELNMSSLELGDSALYFCASSLEGTGLAGDTQYFGPGTRLTVL.

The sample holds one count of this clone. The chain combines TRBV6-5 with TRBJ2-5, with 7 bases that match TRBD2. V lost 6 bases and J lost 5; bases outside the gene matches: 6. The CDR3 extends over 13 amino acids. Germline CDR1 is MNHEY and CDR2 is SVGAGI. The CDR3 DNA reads TGTGCCAGCAGGGGAGGGATTAGGGAGACCCAGTACTTC. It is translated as CASRGGIRETQYF.

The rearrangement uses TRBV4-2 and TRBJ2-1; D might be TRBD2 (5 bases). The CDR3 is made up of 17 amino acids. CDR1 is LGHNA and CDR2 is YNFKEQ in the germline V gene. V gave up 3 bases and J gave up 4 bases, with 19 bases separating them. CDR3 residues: CASSHRPIGGLYNEQFF. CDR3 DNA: TGTGCCAGCAGCCACCGGCCGATTGGCGGGCTTTACAATGAGCAGTTCTTC.

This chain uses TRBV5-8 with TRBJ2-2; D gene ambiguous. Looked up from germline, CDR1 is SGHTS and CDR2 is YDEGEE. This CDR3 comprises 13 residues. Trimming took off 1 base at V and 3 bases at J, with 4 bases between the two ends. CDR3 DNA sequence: TGTGCCAGCAGCTTGTTATACACCGGGGAGCTGTTTTTT. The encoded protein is CASSLLYTGELFF.

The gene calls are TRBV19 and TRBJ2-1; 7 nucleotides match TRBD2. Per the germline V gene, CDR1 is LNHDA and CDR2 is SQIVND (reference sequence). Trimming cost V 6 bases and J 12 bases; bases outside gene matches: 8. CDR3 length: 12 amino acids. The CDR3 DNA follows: TGTGCCAGTAGCCGAGGACTAGAACCGCAGTTCTTC. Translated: CASSRGLEPQFF.

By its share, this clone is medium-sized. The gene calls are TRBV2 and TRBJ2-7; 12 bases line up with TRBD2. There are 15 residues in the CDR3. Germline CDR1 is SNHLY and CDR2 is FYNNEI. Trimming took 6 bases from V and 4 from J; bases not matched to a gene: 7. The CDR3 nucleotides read TGTGCCAGCAGAGAAACTACTAGCGGGGGGTACGAGCAGTACTTC. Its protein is CASRETTSGGYEQYF.

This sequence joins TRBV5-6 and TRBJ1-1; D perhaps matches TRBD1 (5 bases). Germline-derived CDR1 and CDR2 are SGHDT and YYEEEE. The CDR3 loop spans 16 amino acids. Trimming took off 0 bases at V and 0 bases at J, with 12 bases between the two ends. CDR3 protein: CASSLALTAMNTEAFF. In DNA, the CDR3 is TGTGCCAGCAGCTTGGCCCTGACAGCTATGAACACTGAAGCTTTCTTT.

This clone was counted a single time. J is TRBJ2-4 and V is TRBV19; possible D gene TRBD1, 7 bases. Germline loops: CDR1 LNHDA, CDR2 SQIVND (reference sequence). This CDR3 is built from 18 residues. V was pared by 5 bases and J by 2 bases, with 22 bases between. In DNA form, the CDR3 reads TGTGCCAGTAGTGTCCGGGACAGAGAGGGGACTTCCAAAAACATTCAGTACTTC. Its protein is CASSVRDREGTSKNIQYF.

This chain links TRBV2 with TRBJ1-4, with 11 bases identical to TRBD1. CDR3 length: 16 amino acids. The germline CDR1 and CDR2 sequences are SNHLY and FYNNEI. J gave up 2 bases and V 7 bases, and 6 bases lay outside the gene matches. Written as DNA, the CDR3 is TGTGCCAGCAAGGGAGGACAGGGGGCGACTAATGAAAAACTGTTTTTT. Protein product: CASKGGQGATNEKLFF. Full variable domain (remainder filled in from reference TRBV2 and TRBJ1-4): EPEVTQTPSHQVTQMGQEVILRCVPISNHLYFYWYRQILGQKVEFLVSFYNNEISEKSEIFDDQFSVERPDGSNFTLKIRSTKLEDSAMYFCASKGGQGATNEKLFFGSGTQLSVL.

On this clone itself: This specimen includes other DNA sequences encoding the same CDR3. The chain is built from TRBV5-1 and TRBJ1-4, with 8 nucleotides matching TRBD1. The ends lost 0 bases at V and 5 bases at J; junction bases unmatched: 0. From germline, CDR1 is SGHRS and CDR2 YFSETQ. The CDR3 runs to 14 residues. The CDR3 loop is CASSLGQGNEKLFF. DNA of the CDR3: TGCGCCAGCAGCTTGGGACAGGGGAATGAAAAACTGTTTTTT.